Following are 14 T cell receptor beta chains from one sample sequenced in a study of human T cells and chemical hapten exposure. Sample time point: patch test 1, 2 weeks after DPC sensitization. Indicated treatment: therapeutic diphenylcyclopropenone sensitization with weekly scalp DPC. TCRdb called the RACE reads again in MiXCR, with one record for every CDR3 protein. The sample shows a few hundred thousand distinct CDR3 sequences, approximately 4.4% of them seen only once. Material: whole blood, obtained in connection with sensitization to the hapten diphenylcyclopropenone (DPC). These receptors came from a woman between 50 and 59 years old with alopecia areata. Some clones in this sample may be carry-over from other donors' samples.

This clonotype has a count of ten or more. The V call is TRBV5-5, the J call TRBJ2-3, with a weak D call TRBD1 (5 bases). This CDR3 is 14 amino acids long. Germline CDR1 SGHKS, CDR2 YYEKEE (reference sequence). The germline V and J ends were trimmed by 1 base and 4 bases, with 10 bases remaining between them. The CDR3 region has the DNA TGTGCCAGCAGCTTGTCGACCAGGGCAGATACGCAGTATTTT. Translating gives CASSLSTRADTQYF. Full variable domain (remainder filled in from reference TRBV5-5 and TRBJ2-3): DAGVTQSPTHLIKTRGQQVTLRCSPISGHKSVSWYQQVLGQGPQFIFQYYEKEERGRGNFPDRFSARQFPNYSSELNVNALLLGDSALYLCASSLSTRADTQYFGPGTRLTVL.

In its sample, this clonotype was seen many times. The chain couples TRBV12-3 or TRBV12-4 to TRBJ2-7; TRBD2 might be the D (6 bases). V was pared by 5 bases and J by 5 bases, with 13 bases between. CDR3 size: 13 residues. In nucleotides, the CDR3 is TGTGCCAGCAGTACCCAGGGAGGTAACGAGCAGTACTTC. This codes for CASSTQGGNEQYF.

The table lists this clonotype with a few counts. The CDR3 reads CASSFPSFANYGYTF. CDR3 in DNA: TGTGCCAGCAGTTTCCCCTCGTTCGCTAACTATGGCTACACCTTC. This chain links TRBV27 with TRBJ1-2, with no clear D. Looked up from germline, CDR1 is MNHEY and CDR2 is SMNVEV (reference sequence). The V end lost 3 bases, the J end lost 0 bases, and 11 bases lay between the germline ends. CDR3 length: 15 amino acids.

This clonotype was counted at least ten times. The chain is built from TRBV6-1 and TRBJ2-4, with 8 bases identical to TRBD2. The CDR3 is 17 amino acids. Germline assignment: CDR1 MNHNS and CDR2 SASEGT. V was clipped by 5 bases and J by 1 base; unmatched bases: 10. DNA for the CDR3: TGTGCCAGCAGTAGCCTTTTTAGCGGGACGGCCAAAAACATTCAGTACTTC. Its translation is CASSSLFSGTAKNIQYF.

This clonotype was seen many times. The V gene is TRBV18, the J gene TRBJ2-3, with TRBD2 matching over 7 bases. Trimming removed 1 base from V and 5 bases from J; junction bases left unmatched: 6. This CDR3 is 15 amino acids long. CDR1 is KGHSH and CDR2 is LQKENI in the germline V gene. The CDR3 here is CASSPLAGVKDTQYF. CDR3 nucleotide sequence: TGTGCCAGCTCACCACTGGCGGGAGTGAAAGATACGCAGTATTTT.

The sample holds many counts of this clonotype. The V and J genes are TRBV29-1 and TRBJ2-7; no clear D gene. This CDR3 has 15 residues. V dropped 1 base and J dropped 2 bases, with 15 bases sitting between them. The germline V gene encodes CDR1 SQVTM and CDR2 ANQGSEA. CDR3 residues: CSVEGVPGGTYEQYF. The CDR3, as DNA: TGCAGCGTTGAAGGGGTCCCAGGCGGAACCTACGAGCAGTACTTC.

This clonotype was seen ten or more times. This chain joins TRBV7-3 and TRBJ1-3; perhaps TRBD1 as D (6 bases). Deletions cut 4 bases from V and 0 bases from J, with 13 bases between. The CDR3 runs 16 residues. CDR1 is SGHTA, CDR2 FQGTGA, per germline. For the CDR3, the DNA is TGTGCCAGCAGCTCCTCAGGACAGTCCTCTGGAAACACCATATATTTT. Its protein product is CASSSSGQSSGNTIYF.

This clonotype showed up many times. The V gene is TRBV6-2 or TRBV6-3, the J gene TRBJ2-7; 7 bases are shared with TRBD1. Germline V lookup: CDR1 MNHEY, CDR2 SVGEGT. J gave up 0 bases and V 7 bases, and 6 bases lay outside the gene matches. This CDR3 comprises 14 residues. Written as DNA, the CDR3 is TGTGCCAGCACGCTGACAGGGTTCTCCTACGAGCAGTACTTC. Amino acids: CASTLTGFSYEQYF.

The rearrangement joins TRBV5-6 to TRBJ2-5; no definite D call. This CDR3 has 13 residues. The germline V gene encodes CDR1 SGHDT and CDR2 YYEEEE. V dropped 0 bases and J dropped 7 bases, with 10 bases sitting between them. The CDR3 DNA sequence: TGTGCCAGCAGCTTGGTTGGGGTGGGGACCCAGTACTTC. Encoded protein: CASSLVGVGTQYF.

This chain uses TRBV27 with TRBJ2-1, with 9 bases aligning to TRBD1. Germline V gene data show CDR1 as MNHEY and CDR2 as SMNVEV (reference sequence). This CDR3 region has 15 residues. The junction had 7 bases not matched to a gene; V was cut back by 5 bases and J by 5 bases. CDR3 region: CASSPGTGLDNEQFF. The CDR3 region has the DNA TGTGCCAGCAGTCCAGGGACAGGGTTGGACAATGAGCAGTTCTTC.

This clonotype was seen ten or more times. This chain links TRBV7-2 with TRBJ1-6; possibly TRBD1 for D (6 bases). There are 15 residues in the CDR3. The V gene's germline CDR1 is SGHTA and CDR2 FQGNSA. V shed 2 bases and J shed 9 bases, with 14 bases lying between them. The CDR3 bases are TGTGCCAGCAGCTTATTGGTCACAGGGAGTTCACCCCTCCACTTT. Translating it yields CASSLLVTGSSPLHF.

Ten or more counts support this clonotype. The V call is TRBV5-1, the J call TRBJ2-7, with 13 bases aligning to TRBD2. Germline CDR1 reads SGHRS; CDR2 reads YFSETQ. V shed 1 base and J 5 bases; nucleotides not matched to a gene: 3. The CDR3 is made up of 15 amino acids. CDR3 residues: CASSLTSGRAHEQYF. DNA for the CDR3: TGCGCCAGCAGCTTGACTAGCGGGAGGGCCCACGAGCAGTACTTC. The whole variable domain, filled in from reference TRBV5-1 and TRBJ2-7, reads KAGVTQTPRYLIKTRGQQVTLSCSPISGHRSVSWYQQTPGQGLQFLFEYFSETQRNKGNFPGRFSGRQFSNSRSEMNVSTLELGDSALYLCASSLTSGRAHEQYFGPGTRLTVT.

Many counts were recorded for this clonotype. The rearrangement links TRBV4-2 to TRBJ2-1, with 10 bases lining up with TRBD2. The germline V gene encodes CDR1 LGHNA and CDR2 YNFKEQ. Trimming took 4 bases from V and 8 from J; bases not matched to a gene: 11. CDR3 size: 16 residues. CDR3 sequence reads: CASSPASGRVVDEQFF. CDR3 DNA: TGTGCCAGCAGCCCCGCGAGCGGGAGGGTAGTCGATGAGCAGTTCTTC.

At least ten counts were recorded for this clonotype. The CDR3 region is CASSPLAISYNEQFF. The CDR3 DNA follows: TGTGCCAGCAGCCCCCTAGCGATCTCCTACAATGAGCAGTTCTTC. The J gene is TRBJ2-1, the V gene TRBV6-2 or TRBV6-3; possible D gene TRBD2, 6 bases. The CDR3 totals 15 residues. V lost 6 bases and J 0 bases, leaving 12 bases between the germline ends. The germline gives CDR1 MNHEY, CDR2 SVGEGT.